Sequencing of this T cell receptor (beta chain) was carried out in a study of T-cell reconstitution after alpha-beta-depleted transplantation in children. The study's findings and limits: A year had passed since transplant, and T-cell counts and diversity by then came mostly from newly produced T cells. The high TCRbeta diversity at day 60 in some patients came from surviving recipient T cells and thymic progenitors. After transplant, at about two months, alpha-beta T cells were reportedly derived from several hundred expanded graft clones.

Using unique molecular identifiers, the investigators prepared the TCRbeta library. TCRdb recomputed calls from the PCR reads with MiXCR, one row per CDR3 protein. The data contain 200,000 to 300,000 distinct CDR3 sequences, 20% to 30% of them singletons. A note on this clonotype: As yet, its antigen is unknown.

The V and J ends lost 5 bases and 5 bases, in that order; junction bases with no gene match: 8. The CDR3 is 14 residues long. Sequenced here: PBMCs, mostly from graft donor cells, sampled 360 days after TCRalphabeta/CD19-depleted stem cell transplant. The chain couples TRBV12-3 or TRBV12-4 to TRBJ2-5; TRBD1 agrees at 7 bases. This clonotype originated in a female patient aged 2-10 years who had a stem cell transplant for congenital amegakaryocytic thrombocytopenia, so the T cells may come from the graft donor. CDR3 nucleotides: TGTGCCAGCAGTCTTTCCGGGACAGAGGAGACCCAGTACTTC. This gives the protein CASSLSGTEETQYF.